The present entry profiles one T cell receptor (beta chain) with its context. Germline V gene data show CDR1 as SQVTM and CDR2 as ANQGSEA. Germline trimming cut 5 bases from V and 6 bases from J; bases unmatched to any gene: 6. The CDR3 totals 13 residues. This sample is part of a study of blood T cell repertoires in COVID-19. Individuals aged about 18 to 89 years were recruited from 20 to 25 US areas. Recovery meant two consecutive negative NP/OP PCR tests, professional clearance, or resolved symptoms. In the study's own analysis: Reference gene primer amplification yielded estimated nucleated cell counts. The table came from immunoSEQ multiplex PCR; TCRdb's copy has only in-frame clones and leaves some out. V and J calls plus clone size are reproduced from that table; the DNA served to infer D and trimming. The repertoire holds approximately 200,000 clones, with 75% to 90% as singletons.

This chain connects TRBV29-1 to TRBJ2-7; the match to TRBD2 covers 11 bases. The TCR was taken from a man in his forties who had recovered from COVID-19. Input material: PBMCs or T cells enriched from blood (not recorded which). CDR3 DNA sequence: TGCAGCGTTAAAGGGACTAGCGGTCTCGAGCAGTACTTC. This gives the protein CSVKGTSGLEQYF.